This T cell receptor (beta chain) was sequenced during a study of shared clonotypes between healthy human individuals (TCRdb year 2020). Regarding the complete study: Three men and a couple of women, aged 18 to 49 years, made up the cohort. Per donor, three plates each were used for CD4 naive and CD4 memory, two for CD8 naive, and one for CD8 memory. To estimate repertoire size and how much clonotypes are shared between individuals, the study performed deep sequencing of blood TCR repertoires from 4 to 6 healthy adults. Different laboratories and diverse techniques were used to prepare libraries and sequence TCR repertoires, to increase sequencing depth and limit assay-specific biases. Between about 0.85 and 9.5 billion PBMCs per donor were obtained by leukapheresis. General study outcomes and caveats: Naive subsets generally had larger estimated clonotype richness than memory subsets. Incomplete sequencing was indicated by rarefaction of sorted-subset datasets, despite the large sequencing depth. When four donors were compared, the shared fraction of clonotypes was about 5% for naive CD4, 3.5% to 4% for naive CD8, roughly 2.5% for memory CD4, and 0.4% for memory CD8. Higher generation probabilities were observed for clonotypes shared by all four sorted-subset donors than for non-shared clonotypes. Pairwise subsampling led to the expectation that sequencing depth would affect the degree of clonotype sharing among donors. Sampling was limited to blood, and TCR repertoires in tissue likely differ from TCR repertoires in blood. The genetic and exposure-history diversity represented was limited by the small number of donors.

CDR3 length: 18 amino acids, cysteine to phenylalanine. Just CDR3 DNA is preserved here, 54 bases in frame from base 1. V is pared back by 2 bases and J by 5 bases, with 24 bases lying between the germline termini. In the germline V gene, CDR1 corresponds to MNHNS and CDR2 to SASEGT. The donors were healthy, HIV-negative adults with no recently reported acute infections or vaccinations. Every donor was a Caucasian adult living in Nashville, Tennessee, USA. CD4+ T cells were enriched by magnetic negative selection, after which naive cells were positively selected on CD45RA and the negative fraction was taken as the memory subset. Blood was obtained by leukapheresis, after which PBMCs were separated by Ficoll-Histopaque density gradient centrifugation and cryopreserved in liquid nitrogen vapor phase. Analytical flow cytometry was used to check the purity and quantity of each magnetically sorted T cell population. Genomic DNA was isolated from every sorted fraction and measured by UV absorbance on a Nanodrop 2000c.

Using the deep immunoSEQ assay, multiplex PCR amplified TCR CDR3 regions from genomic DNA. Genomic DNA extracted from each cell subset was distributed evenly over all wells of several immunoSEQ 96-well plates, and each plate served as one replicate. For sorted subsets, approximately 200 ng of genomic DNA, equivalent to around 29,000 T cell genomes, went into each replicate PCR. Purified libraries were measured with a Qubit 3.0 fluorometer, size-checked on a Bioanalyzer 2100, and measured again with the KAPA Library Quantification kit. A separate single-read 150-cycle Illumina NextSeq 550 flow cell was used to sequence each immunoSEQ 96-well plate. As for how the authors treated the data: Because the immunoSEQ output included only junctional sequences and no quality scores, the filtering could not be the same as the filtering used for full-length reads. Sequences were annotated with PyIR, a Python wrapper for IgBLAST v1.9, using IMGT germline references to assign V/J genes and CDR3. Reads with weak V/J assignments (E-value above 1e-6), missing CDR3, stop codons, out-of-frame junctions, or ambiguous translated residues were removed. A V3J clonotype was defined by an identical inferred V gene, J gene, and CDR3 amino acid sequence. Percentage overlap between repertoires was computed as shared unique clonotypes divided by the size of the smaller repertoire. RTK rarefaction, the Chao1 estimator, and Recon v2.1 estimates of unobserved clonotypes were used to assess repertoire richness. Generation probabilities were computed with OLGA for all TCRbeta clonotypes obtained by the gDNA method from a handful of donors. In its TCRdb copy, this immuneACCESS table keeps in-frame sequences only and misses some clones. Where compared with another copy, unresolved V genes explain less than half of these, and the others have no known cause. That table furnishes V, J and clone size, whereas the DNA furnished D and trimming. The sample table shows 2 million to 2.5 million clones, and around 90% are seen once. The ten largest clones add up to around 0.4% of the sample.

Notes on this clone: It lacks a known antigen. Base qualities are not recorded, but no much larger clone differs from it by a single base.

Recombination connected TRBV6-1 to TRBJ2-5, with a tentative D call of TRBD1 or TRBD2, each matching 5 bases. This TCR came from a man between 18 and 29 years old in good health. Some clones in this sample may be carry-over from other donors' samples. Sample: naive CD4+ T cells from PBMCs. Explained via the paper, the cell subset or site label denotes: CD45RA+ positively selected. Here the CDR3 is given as CASSEYQNEFGTLETQYF. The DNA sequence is TGTGCCAGCAGTGAATACCAAAACGAATTTGGGACCTTGGAGACCCAGTACTTC.